Each of the 11 T cell receptor beta chains below was sequenced from the same sample in a study of CD8 T cell repertoires and HIV-1 epitope variants. Assay: immunoSEQ multiplex PCR; the TCRdb copy retains only in-frame clones and omits some. The sample lists thousands of clones, 60% to 75% occurring once. These receptors have no identified antigens. Sequenced: cultured CD8+ T cells derived from PBMCs. Receptors originate from a male donor with HIV.

The V call is TRBV4-1, the J call TRBJ2-2; D might be TRBD1 (6 bases). This CDR3 spans 15 amino acids. Germline-derived CDR1 and CDR2 are MGHRA and YSYEKL. V lost 4 bases and J 2 bases, leaving 11 bases between the germline ends. CDR3 sequence reads: CASSLEGTNTGELFF. The CDR3 bases are TGCGCCAGCAGCCTTGAGGGGACAAACACCGGGGAGCTGTTTTTT.

This clone was found once. The rearrangement links TRBV7-2 to TRBJ2-3; TRBD2 might be the D (5 bases). Germline V CDR1 and CDR2: SGHTA, FQGNSA. Trimming pared 3 bases from V and 5 bases from J, leaving 18 bases between. The CDR3 runs 16 residues. This CDR3 is CASSLGEGPWVDTQYF. CDR3 bases: TGTGCCAGCAGCTTGGGAGAAGGGCCTTGGGTAGATACGCAGTATTTT.

The gene calls are TRBV4-3 and TRBJ1-2; TRBD1 matches 10 bases. This CDR3 contains 16 residues. The V segment lost 4 bases and the J segment 4 bases; nucleotides outside the gene matches: 9. Germline V gene data show CDR1 as LGHNA and CDR2 as YSLEER. CDR3 sequence (DNA): TGCGCCAGCAGCCCTGTCTCGACAGGGGGCTCCTATGGCTACACCTTC. Residues: CASSPVSTGGSYGYTF.

CDR3 in DNA: TGTGCCAGCAGTTTTAGGGTAGCGGGGAGTGAGCAGTTCTTC. As protein: CASSFRVAGSEQFF. The chain uses TRBV28 and TRBJ2-1, with TRBD2 identical over 8 bases. The CDR3 covers 14 residues. The V gene end was trimmed by 3 bases and the J gene end by 9 bases; junction bases not matched to a gene: 7. Germline lookup yields CDR1 MDHEN and CDR2 SYDVKM.

This clone was detected only a few times. J is TRBJ1-1 and V is TRBV5-6; no clear D. The V gene's germline CDR1 is SGHDT and CDR2 YYEEEE. V was pared by 0 bases and J by 0 bases, with 9 bases between. This CDR3 region has 15 residues. The CDR3 is CASSLGAAMNTEAFF. CDR3 nucleotides: TGTGCCAGCAGCTTGGGGGCAGCAATGAACACTGAAGCTTTCTTT.

J is TRBJ1-1 and V is TRBV10-1; D is ambiguous. CDR3 length: 13 residues. Germline V gene lookup returns CDR1 WNHNN and CDR2 SYGVQD (reference sequence). V was pared by 2 bases and J by 7 bases, with 11 bases between. The CDR3 DNA reads as TGCGCCAGCAGTGAGGGAACCCCCCGTGAAGCTTTCTTT. Its protein product is CASSEGTPREAFF.

The genes are TRBV7-9 and TRBJ2-7; D uncertain. The CDR3 length is 13 residues. CDR1 and CDR2 from the germline V gene are SEHNR and FQNEAQ (reference sequence). V was clipped by 4 bases and J by 3 bases, with 10 bases between them. The CDR3 DNA reads as TGTGCCAGCAGCTCCCCATTTGACTACGAGCAGTACTTC. It codes for CASSSPFDYEQYF.

The chain uses TRBV5-4 and TRBJ1-2; 7 bases fit TRBD1. From germline, CDR1 is SGHNT and CDR2 YYREEE (reference sequence). V was pared by 6 bases and J by 5 bases, with 7 bases of the junction left unmatched. The CDR3 runs 13 residues. CDR3 nucleotide sequence: TGTGCCAGCACCGAGGACAGGTATTATGGCTACACCTTC. This translates into CASTEDRYYGYTF.

The count of this clone is one. The J gene is TRBJ1-4, the V gene TRBV10-3, with 11 bases aligning to TRBD1. Germline V gene lookup returns CDR1 ENHRY and CDR2 SYGVKD. J gave up 5 bases and V 6 bases, and 2 bases lay outside the gene matches. The CDR3 contains 14 residues. For the CDR3, the DNA is TGTGCCATCAGGGGACAGGGGGAGAATGAAAAACTGTTTTTT. This sequence encodes CAIRGQGENEKLFF.

The V and J genes are TRBV7-9 and TRBJ2-1, with D perhaps being TRBD1 or TRBD2 (6 bases each). Germline V gene data show CDR1 as SEHNR and CDR2 as FQNEAQ (reference sequence). This CDR3 comprises 14 residues. V gave up 4 bases and J gave up 6 bases, with 13 bases separating them. CDR3 loop: CASSSFGGPNEQFF. The CDR3, as DNA: TGTGCCAGCAGCTCCTTTGGGGGGCCCAATGAGCAGTTCTTC. The full variable domain, rest sourced from reference TRBV7-9 and TRBJ2-1, is DTGVSQNPRHKITKRGQNVTFRCDPISEHNRLYWYRQTLGQGPEFLTYFQNEAQLEKSRLLSDRFSAERPKGSFSTLEIQRTEQGDSAMYLCASSSFGGPNEQFFGPGTRLTVL.

This clone has only a few counts. The chain is built from TRBV14 and TRBJ2-7; D may be TRBD1 or TRBD2 (5 bases each). Deletions cut 4 bases from V and 2 bases from J, with 15 bases between. The CDR3 consists of 15 residues. CDR1 and CDR2 (germline): SGHDN, FVKESK. This chain's CDR3 is CASSPGPNIPYEQYF. The CDR3 DNA is TGTGCCAGCAGCCCGGGACCCAATATTCCCTACGAGCAGTACTTC.